This T cell receptor beta chain was obtained from a study of OX40 agonist ivuxolimab in advanced cancers. Study context: A partial response was reached by three patients: one with hepatocellular carcinoma and two with cutaneous melanoma.

Study-level findings and limits: Clones of CD4+ and CD8+ blood T cells grew by week 6 at doses of 0.1 to 3.0 mg/kg. Relative to CD4+ cells, CD8+ T cells on average had more expanded clones. Among the lowest levels of clonal expansion were found in partial responders at 0.1-3.0 mg/kg.

Worth noting for this clone: Its antigen is still unknown.

This CDR3 is built from 15 residues. The ends were cut back, 3 bases at V and 1 base at J, with 11 bases in the middle. The germline V gene encodes CDR1 SGHRS and CDR2 YFSETQ. Clones were read by immunoSEQ multiplex PCR, and TCRdb kept only the in-frame ones, dropping some. The sample includes tens of thousands of clones, 75% to 95% of them seen just once. J is TRBJ1-3 and V is TRBV5-1; a possible D gene is TRBD1 (6 bases). This material consisted of CD4+ or CD8+ T cells sorted from blood, taken in a trial of the OX40 agonist ivuxolimab. The TCR comes from an adult with an advanced solid tumor such as melanoma, head and neck, liver or kidney cancer. For the CDR3, the DNA is TGCGCCAGCAGCTCGCAGGGGTTTTCTGGAAACACCATATATTTT. Encoded protein: CASSSQGFSGNTIYF.